The 5 T cell receptor beta chains below come from one sample, sequenced in a study of immune characterization of retroperitoneal liposarcoma. In TCRdb, the PCR reads were re-called with MiXCR into one record per CDR3 protein. The sample has some 6,600 distinct CDR3 sequences, 25% to 30% seen once. The sequencing sample was made of tumor tissue. These receptors were collected from a female donor with retroperitoneal liposarcoma.

This clonotype came up many times. The chain recombines TRBV11-2 with TRBJ1-1; no clear D. The CDR3 is made up of 13 amino acids. Germline V gene sequence: CDR1 SGHAT, CDR2 FQNNGV. With 2 bases removed from V and 11 bases from J, the gap between germline ends came to 15 bases. CDR3 sequence reads: CASSLSTSGWAFF. CDR3 in DNA: TGTGCCAGCAGCTTATCTACCTCAGGATGGGCTTTCTTT.

This rearrangement joins TRBV12-3 or TRBV12-4 to TRBJ2-3; 8 bases agree with TRBD2. With 11 bases clipped from V and 3 bases from J, the junction kept 10 bases outside the gene matches. CDR3 length equals 14 residues. DNA of the CDR3: TGTGCCTCCGGGGGGGCTCCGGATACAGATACGCAGTATTTT. It yields the protein CASGGAPDTDTQYF.

The chain employs TRBV5-6 and TRBJ1-6; tentatively, D is TRBD1 (6 bases). The length of the CDR3 is 15 residues. CDR1 and CDR2 (germline): SGHDT, YYEEEE. The ends were cut back, 4 bases at V and 10 bases at J, with 18 bases in the middle. In DNA, the CDR3 is TGTGCCAGCAGCACGGCGGGGGCAGGGAGCTCACCCCTCCACTTT. Amino acid sequence: CASSTAGAGSSPLHF.

Regarding this clonotype: Lacking the conserved final phenylalanine or tryptophan, this CDR3 likely reflects a read error. The chain combines TRBV12-3 or TRBV12-4 with TRBJ2-5; no definite D call. This CDR3 is built from 11 residues. The CDR3 DNA sequence: TGTGCTAGCAGTCCCGGCCATGAACAGTACTCC. Translation: CASSPGHEQYS.

This clonotype was observed many times. A much larger clone differs from this one at a single base, so this may be a read error. The J gene is TRBJ2-1, the V gene TRBV12-3 or TRBV12-4; TRBD2 matches at 10 bases. Trimming cost V 5 bases and J 10 bases; bases outside gene matches: 8. CDR3 length: 14 residues. The CDR3 DNA sequence: TGTGCCAGCAGTCCACCTAGCGGGAGCTACGAGCAGTTCTTC. Protein: CASSPPSGSYEQFF.